These T cell receptor beta chains were read from a single sample in a study of blood T cell repertoires in COVID-19. Some clones are missing from TCRdb's copy, which holds only in-frame ones; the method was immunoSEQ multiplex PCR. This sample has fewer than 300,000 clones, with approximately 84% found just once. Sequenced material: peripheral blood. The origin of the receptors is a human donor with COVID-19, enrolled during active disease. The donor label of this sample is uncertain. CDR3s include the opening cysteine and the closing phenylalanine or tryptophan. The order of the fields is V gene, J gene, clone size, D gene, CDR3 protein, CDR3 DNA. The D gene is left open where the match is weak. Clone size appears in some rows only: once, few, many, or a class for an expanded clone.

V: TRBV28; J: TRBJ2-3; size: once; D: .; CDR3: CASTYLGLGASTDTQYF; DNA: TGTGCCAGCACTTATCTAGGTTTGGGTGCTAGCACAGATACGCAGTATTTT
V: TRBV10-3; J: TRBJ1-1; size: .; D: TRBD1; CDR3: CAIKTGRESEAFF; DNA: TGTGCCATCAAGACAGGGCGGGAATCTGAAGCTTTCTTT
V: TRBV7-9; J: TRBJ1-2; size: .; D: .; CDR3: CASSLVAGNYGYTF; DNA: TGTGCCAGCAGCTTAGTAGCAGGGAACTATGGCTACACCTTC
V: TRBV7-9; J: TRBJ1-4; size: .; D: .; CDR3: CASSPPGAREKLFF; DNA: TGTGCCAGCAGCCCCCCTGGGGCTAGGGAAAAACTGTTTTTT
V: TRBV5-4; J: TRBJ1-4; size: .; D: TRBD1; CDR3: CASSFQGAQEKLFF; DNA: TGTGCCAGCAGCTTTCAGGGGGCCCAAGAAAAACTGTTTTTT
V: TRBV5-8; J: TRBJ2-3; size: once; D: TRBD1; CDR3: CASSLVIQGKDTQYF; DNA: TGTGCCAGCAGCTTGGTTATACAGGGGAAAGATACGCAGTATTTT
V: TRBV7-9; J: TRBJ1-2; size: .; D: .; CDR3: CASSLSPAVGRFGYTF; DNA: TGTGCCAGCAGCTTATCCCCAGCGGTCGGGCGGTTTGGCTACACCTTC
V: TRBV11-2; J: TRBJ2-3; size: .; D: .; CDR3: CASSLGPVDTQYF; DNA: TGTGCCAGCAGCTTAGGTCCCGTAGATACGCAGTATTTT
V: TRBV27; J: TRBJ2-4; size: .; D: .; CDR3: CASRSGLAKNIQYF; DNA: TGTGCCAGTAGAAGCGGTCTAGCCAAAAACATTCAGTACTTC
V: TRBV28; J: TRBJ2-1; size: .; D: TRBD2; CDR3: CASSRTSGLYSSYNEQFF; DNA: TGTGCCAGCAGTCGGACTAGCGGGCTCTATAGCTCCTACAATGAGCAGTTCTTC
V: TRBV12-5; J: TRBJ1-2; size: once; D: .; CDR3: CASGPIHYNYGYTF; DNA: TGTGCTAGTGGCCCAATACACTATAACTATGGCTACACCTTC
V: TRBV6-2/TRBV6-3; J: TRBJ1-2; size: .; D: .; CDR3: CASSSPSGQGRNYGYTF; DNA: TGTGCCAGCAGTTCGCCCTCTGGTCAGGGGCGTAACTATGGCTACACCTTC
V: TRBV7-2; J: TRBJ1-4; size: .; D: TRBD1; CDR3: CASSLAPGQGNEKLFF; DNA: TGTGCCAGCAGCTTAGCACCGGGACAGGGGAATGAAAAACTGTTTTTT
V: TRBV2; J: TRBJ1-5; size: .; D: .; CDR3: CASSGLWGPNQPQHF; DNA: TGTGCCAGCAGTGGCTTGTGGGGGCCGAATCAGCCCCAGCATTTT
V: TRBV5-1; J: TRBJ2-3; size: .; D: .; CDR3: CASSNRIDTQYF; DNA: TGCGCCAGCAGCAACAGAATAGATACGCAGTATTTT
V: TRBV19; J: TRBJ2-1; size: .; D: TRBD2; CDR3: CATFGAGPGNEQFF; DNA: TGTGCCACCTTCGGAGCGGGGCCTGGGAATGAGCAGTTCTTC
V: TRBV21-1; J: TRBJ2-2; size: .; D: .; CDR3: CASSKAALYRGRNTGELFF; DNA: TGTGCCAGCAGCAAAGCTGCTCTCTACAGGGGACGGAACACCGGGGAGCTGTTTTTT
V: TRBV11-2; J: TRBJ2-3; size: .; D: TRBD2; CDR3: CASSTRTSFEGTQYF; DNA: TGTGCCAGCAGCACCCGGACTAGCTTCGAGGGTACGCAGTATTTT
V: TRBV3-1/TRBV3-2; J: TRBJ1-1; size: once; D: .; CDR3: CASSQPGVMTEAFF; DNA: TGTGCCAGCAGCCAACCGGGGGTAATGACTGAAGCTTTCTTT
V: TRBV28; J: TRBJ2-7; size: .; D: .; CDR3: CASSPPGDEQYF; DNA: TGTGCCAGCAGTCCCCCGGGTGATGAGCAGTACTTC
V: TRBV18; J: TRBJ2-7; size: .; D: TRBD2; CDR3: CASSPGLAGVGGSYEQYF; DNA: TGTGCCAGCTCACCGGGACTAGCGGGAGTGGGAGGCTCCTACGAGCAGTACTTC
V: TRBV19; J: TRBJ1-1; size: .; D: .; CDR3: CASSEGGHRHFKAFF; DNA: TGTGCCAGTAGCGAGGGCGGGCACAGACATTTTAAAGCTTTCTTT
V: TRBV4-3; J: TRBJ2-1; size: once; D: .; CDR3: CASSQDRGGWNEQFF; DNA: TGCGCCAGCAGCCAAGATAGGGGGGGCTGGAATGAGCAGTTCTTC
V: TRBV2; J: TRBJ2-2; size: once; D: TRBD2; CDR3: CASSELGRLAGGELFF; DNA: TGTGCCAGCAGTGAACTTGGTAGGCTAGCGGGAGGTGAGCTGTTTTTT
V: TRBV20-1; J: TRBJ2-7; size: .; D: TRBD1; CDR3: CSASGQGASHEQYF; DNA: TGCAGTGCTAGTGGACAGGGGGCTTCCCACGAGCAGTACTTC
V: TRBV7-6; J: TRBJ2-1; size: .; D: TRBD2; CDR3: CASSSGLAVGYNEQFF; DNA: TGTGCCAGCAGCTCCGGACTAGCGGTAGGATACAATGAGCAGTTCTTC
V: TRBV30; J: TRBJ1-1; size: few; D: .; CDR3: CAWSARANTEAFF; DNA: TGTGCCTGGAGTGCCAGGGCGAACACTGAAGCTTTCTTT
V: TRBV7-2; J: TRBJ2-7; size: .; D: TRBD2; CDR3: CASSLEASGTVFFVEQYF; DNA: TGTGCCAGCAGCTTAGAGGCTAGCGGGACGGTCTTCTTTGTCGAGCAGTACTTC
V: TRBV11-2; J: TRBJ1-3; size: few; D: TRBD1; CDR3: CASSHRGQSGNTIYF; DNA: TGTGCCAGCAGCCATCGGGGACAGTCTGGAAACACCATATATTTT
V: TRBV27; J: TRBJ2-2; size: .; D: TRBD2; CDR3: CASSFSGRADTGELFF; DNA: TGTGCCAGCAGTTTTAGCGGGAGGGCCGACACCGGGGAGCTGTTTTTT
V: TRBV6-5; J: TRBJ2-1; size: .; D: .; CDR3: CASSSLSESSYNEQFF; DNA: TGTGCCAGCAGTTCCCTGAGCGAGAGCTCCTACAATGAGCAGTTCTTC
V: TRBV3-1/TRBV3-2; J: TRBJ2-1; size: .; D: TRBD2; CDR3: CASSQASGRTNNEQFF; DNA: TGTGCCAGCAGCCAAGCTAGCGGGAGGACGAACAATGAGCAGTTCTTC
V: TRBV5-4; J: TRBJ2-5; size: .; D: TRBD2; CDR3: CASRAAGVQETQYF; DNA: TGTGCCAGCAGGGCCGCGGGGGTTCAAGAGACCCAGTACTTC
V: TRBV7-9; J: TRBJ2-5; size: .; D: .; CDR3: CASSADRSRTETQYF; DNA: TGTGCCAGCAGCGCCGACCGATCTAGAACTGAGACCCAGTACTTC
V: TRBV3-1/TRBV3-2; J: TRBJ2-7; size: .; D: .; CDR3: CASSSVRGSEQYF; DNA: TGTGCCAGCAGCTCGGTGCGGGGAAGCGAGCAGTACTTC
V: TRBV10-3; J: TRBJ2-2; size: .; D: .; CDR3: CATSTTDKTNTGELFF; DNA: TGTGCCACCTCAACGACGGACAAAACGAACACCGGGGAGCTGTTTTTT
V: TRBV5-1; J: TRBJ2-7; size: .; D: TRBD2; CDR3: CASSLVASGSYEQYF; DNA: TGCGCCAGCAGCTTGGTGGCTAGCGGCTCCTACGAGCAGTACTTC
V: TRBV14; J: TRBJ1-6; size: .; D: .; CDR3: CASSQSSSYNSPLHF; DNA: TGTGCCAGCAGCCAGTCGAGCTCCTATAATTCACCCCTCCACTTT
V: TRBV6-2/TRBV6-3; J: TRBJ2-7; size: .; D: .; CDR3: CASSSDTSYEQYF; DNA: TGTGCCAGCAGCTCGGACACCTCCTACGAGCAGTACTTC
V: TRBV19; J: TRBJ2-5; size: once; D: .; CDR3: CASGGGRQETQYF; DNA: TGTGCCAGCGGAGGCGGCAGACAAGAGACCCAGTACTTC
V: TRBV28; J: TRBJ1-5; size: .; D: .; CDR3: CASIGPGGDQPQHF; DNA: TGTGCCAGCATTGGGCCCGGGGGGGATCAGCCCCAGCATTTT
V: TRBV28; J: TRBJ1-2; size: .; D: TRBD1; CDR3: CASRERQGQDYGYTF; DNA: TGTGCCAGCAGGGAAAGACAGGGACAAGACTATGGCTACACCTTC
V: TRBV6-1; J: TRBJ1-5; size: .; D: TRBD1; CDR3: CASSDLGGGSNQPQHF; DNA: TGTGCCAGCAGTGACCTAGGAGGGGGCAGCAATCAGCCCCAGCATTTT
V: TRBV4-1; J: TRBJ1-2; size: .; D: .; CDR3: CASSLQVTAVSYTF; DNA: TGCGCCAGCAGCCTCCAAGTCACAGCTGTGAGCTACACCTTC
V: TRBV20-1; J: TRBJ1-5; size: .; D: .; CDR3: CSASERASNQPQHF; DNA: TGCAGTGCTAGTGAGAGGGCCAGCAATCAGCCCCAGCATTTT
V: TRBV7-9; J: TRBJ1-4; size: few; D: TRBD1; CDR3: CASSASDRVTFF; DNA: TGTGCCAGCAGCGCGTCGGACAGGGTAACGTTTTTT